This T cell receptor beta chain came from a study of CD8+ T cells in alopecia areata. This clone appeared once. Its antigen remains unidentified. Between the trimmed V and J ends, which lost 8 bases and 9 bases, there was a span of 11 bases. The CDR3 sequence is 11 residues long. CDR1 is LGHNA and CDR2 is YNFKEQ in the germline V gene. Reverse transcription of extracted RNA yielded cDNA, which provided the sequencing template. Here immunoSEQ multiplex PCR was the method, and the copy in TCRdb shows in-frame clones only, minus some. The data contain some 44,000 clones, about nine tenths of them singletons. Sample treatment: oral pan-JAK inhibitor, 5-10 mg twice daily. Study-wide findings and caveats: Lesional scalp displayed greater clonality than normal scalp, most notably in alopecia totalis/universalis. Scalp sample data also include resident alphabeta T cells from normal skin. Scalp clonality dropped significantly under tofacitinib, as did expanded CD8+ top-100 clones.

The rearrangement joins TRBV4-2 to TRBJ2-1, with D unclear. The clonotype was recovered from a human donor with alopecia areata. The sample in question was CD8+ T cells sorted from blood, obtained at week 24, from a patient treated with tofacitinib. CDR3: CASGPPGEQFF. DNA for the CDR3: TGTGCCAGCGGACCTCCCGGTGAGCAGTTCTTC.